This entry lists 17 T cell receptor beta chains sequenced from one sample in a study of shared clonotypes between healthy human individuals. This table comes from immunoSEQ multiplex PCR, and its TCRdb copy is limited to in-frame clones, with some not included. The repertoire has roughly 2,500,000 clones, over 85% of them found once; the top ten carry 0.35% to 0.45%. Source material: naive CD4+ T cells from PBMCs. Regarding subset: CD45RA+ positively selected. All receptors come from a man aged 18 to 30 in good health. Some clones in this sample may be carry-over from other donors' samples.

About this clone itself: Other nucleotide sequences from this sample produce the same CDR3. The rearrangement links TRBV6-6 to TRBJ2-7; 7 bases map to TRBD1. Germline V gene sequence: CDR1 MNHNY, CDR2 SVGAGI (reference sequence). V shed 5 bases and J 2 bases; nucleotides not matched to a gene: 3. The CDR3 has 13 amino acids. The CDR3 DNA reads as TGTGCCAGCAGTCGGGACAGAGCCTACGAGCAGTACTTC. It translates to CASSRDRAYEQYF.

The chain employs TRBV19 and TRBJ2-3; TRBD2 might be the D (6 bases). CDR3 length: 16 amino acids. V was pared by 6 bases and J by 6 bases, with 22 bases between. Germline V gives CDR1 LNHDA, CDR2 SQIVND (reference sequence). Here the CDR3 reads CASSNPPGLGLDTQYF. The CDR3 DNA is TGTGCCAGTAGCAACCCGCCGGGACTGGGGTTGGATACGCAGTATTTT. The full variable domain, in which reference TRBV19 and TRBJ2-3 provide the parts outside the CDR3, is DGGITQSPKYLFRKEGQNVTLSCEQNLNHDAMYWYRQDPGQGLRLIYYSQIVNDFQKGDIAEGYSVSREKKESFPLTVTSAQKNPTAFYLCASSNPPGLGLDTQYFGPGTRLTVL.

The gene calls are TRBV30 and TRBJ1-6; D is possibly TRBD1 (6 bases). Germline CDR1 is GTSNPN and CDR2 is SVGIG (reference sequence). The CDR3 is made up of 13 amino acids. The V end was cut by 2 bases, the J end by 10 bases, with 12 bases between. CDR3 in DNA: TGTGCCTGGAGTCCGACAGGCGGGTCACCCCTCCACTTT. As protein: CAWSPTGGSPLHF. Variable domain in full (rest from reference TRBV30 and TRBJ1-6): SQTIHQWPATLVQPVGSPLSLECTVEGTSNPNLYWYRQAAGRGLQLLFYSVGIGQISSEVPQNLSASRPQDRQFILSSKKLLLSDSGFYLCAWSPTGGSPLHFGNGTRLTVT.

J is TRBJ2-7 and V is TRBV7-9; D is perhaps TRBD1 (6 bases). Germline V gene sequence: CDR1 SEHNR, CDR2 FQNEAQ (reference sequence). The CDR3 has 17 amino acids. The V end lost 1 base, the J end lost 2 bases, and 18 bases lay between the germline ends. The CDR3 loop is CASSLDTGTYVAYEQYF. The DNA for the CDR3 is TGTGCCAGCAGCTTAGACACCGGGACATATGTAGCCTACGAGCAGTACTTC.

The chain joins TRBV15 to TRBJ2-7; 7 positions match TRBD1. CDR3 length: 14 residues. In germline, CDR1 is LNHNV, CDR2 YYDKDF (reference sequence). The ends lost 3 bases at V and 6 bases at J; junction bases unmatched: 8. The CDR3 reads CATSRGGTVAEQYF. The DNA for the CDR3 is TGTGCCACCAGCAGGGGTGGGACAGTGGCCGAGCAGTACTTC.

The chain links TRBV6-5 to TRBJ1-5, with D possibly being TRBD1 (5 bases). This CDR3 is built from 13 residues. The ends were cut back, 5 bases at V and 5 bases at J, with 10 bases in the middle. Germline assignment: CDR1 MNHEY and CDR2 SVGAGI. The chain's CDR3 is CASSGDVHQPQHF. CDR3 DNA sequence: TGTGCCAGCAGTGGGGACGTCCATCAGCCCCAGCATTTT.

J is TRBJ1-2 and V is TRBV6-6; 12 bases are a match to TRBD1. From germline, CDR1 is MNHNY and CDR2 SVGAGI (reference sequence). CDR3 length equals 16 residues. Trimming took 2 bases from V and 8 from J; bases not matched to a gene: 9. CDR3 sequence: CASSYGTGGPGDGYTF. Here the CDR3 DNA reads TGTGCCAGCAGTTACGGGACAGGGGGCCCGGGTGACGGCTACACCTTC.

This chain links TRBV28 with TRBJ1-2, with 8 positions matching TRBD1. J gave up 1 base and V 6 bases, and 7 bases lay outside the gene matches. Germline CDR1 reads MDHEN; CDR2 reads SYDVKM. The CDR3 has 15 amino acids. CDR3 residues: CASRTQGAGNYGYTF. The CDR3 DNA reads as TGTGCCAGCAGGACCCAGGGGGCGGGTAACTATGGCTACACCTTC.

The CDR3 DNA follows: TGTGCCAGCAACGCGGGGGGGACAACTAATGAAAAACTGTTTTTT. Amino acids: CASNAGGTTNEKLFF. The V and J genes are TRBV5-6 and TRBJ1-4; D may be TRBD1 (5 bases). Germline V CDR1 and CDR2: SGHDT, YYEEEE. Trimming stripped 6 bases from V and 0 bases from J, with 12 bases between. CDR3 size: 15 residues.

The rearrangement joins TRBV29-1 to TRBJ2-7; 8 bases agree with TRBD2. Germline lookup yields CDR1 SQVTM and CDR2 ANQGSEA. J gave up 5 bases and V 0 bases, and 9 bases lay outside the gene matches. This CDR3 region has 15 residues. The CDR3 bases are TGCAGCGTTGAAGATTTGAGCGGGAGATCCGACGAGCAGTACTTC. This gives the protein CSVEDLSGRSDEQYF.

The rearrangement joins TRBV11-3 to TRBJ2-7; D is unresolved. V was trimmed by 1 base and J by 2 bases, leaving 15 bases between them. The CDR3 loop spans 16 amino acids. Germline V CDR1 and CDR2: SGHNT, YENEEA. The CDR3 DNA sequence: TGTGCCAGCAGCTTAGTAGTCAGCTTAACCCCCTACGAGCAGTACTTC. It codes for CASSLVVSLTPYEQYF.

The CDR3 here is CASSLVQHNEQFF. The CDR3 DNA reads as TGCGCCAGCAGCTTGGTACAGCATAATGAGCAGTTCTTC. The rearrangement uses TRBV5-1 and TRBJ2-1; D is unresolved. Germline CDR1 and CDR2: SGHRS and YFSETQ. The CDR3 spans 13 residues. Trimming took 0 bases from V and 7 from J, leaving 8 bases between them.

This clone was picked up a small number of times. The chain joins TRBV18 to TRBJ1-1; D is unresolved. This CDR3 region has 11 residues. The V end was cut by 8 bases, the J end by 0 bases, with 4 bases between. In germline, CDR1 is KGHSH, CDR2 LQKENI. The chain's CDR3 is CASQMNTEAFF. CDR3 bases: TGTGCCAGCCAAATGAACACTGAAGCTTTCTTT.

DNA for the CDR3: TGTGCCAGCAGGCAGGGGGTAAATGAGCAGTTCTTC. This gives the protein CASRQGVNEQFF. J is TRBJ2-1 and V is TRBV28, with TRBD1 identical over 7 bases. V gave up 6 bases and J gave up 7 bases; unmatched junction bases: 3. The CDR3 runs 12 residues. CDR1 and CDR2 from the germline V gene are MDHEN and SYDVKM.

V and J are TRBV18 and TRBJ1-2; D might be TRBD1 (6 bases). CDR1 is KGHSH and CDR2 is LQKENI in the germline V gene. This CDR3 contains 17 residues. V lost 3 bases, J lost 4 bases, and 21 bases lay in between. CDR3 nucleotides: TGTGCCAGCTCACCCTACGAACGGACAGCTTCCCTCTATGGCTACACCTTC. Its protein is CASSPYERTASLYGYTF.

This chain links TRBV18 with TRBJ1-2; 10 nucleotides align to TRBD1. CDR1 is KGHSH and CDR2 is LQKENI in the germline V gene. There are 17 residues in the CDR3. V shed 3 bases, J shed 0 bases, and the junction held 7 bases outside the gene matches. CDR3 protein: CASSPRTGGETNYGYTF. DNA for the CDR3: TGTGCCAGCTCACCTCGGACAGGGGGAGAAACTAACTATGGCTACACCTTC.

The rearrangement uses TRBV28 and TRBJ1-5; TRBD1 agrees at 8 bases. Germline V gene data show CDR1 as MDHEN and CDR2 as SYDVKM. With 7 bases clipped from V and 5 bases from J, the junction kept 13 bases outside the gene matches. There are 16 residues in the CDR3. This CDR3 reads CASTLGQGRVDQPQHF. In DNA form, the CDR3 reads TGTGCCAGCACCTTAGGACAGGGACGGGTGGATCAGCCCCAGCATTTT. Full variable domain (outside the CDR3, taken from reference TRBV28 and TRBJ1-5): DVKVTQSSRYLVKRTGEKVFLECVQDMDHENMFWYRQDPGLGLRLIYFSYDVKMKEKGDIPEGYSVSREKKERFSLILESASTNQTSMYLCASTLGQGRVDQPQHFGDGTRLSIL.